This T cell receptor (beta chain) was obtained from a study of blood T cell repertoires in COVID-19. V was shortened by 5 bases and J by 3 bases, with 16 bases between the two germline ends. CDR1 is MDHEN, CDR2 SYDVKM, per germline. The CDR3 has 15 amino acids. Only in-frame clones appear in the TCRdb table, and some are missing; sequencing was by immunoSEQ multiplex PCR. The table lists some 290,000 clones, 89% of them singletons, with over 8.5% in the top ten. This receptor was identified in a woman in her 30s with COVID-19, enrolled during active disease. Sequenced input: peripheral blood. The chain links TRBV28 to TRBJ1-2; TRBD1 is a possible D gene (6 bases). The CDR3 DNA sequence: TGTGCCAGCAGTGAAGGGGGGAGGGGATACTATGGCTACACCTTC. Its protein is CASSEGGRGYYGYTF.